The 6 T cell receptor beta chains below were found in one sample sequenced in a study of T cells in tuberculosis. Time point indicated: new active TB diagnosis, blood taken before or within 7 days of starting treatment. The assay was immunoSEQ multiplex PCR, and TCRdb's table has in-frame clones only and misses some. The sample carries tens of thousands of clones, approximately 90% recorded once. Sequenced here: PBMCs, sampled at tuberculosis diagnosis. Receptor source: an adult with tuberculosis.

This clone is judged large. The chain employs TRBV4-1 and TRBJ1-1, with a weak D call TRBD1 (5 bases). CDR1 and CDR2 from the germline V gene are MGHRA and YSYEKL. V was cut by 1 base and J by 1 base, with 13 bases left in between. This CDR3 region has 16 residues. The CDR3 DNA follows: TGCGCCAGCAGCCAAGTGCTTAGGGGTTCGAACACTGAAGCTTTCTTT. This sequence encodes CASSQVLRGSNTEAFF.

The CDR3 region is CASSLTGDMSYTF. CDR3 sequence (DNA): TGCGCCAGCAGCCTGACAGGGGATATGAGCTACACCTTC. The chain recombines TRBV5-1 with TRBJ1-2, with 8 bases fitting TRBD1. Germline V lookup: CDR1 SGHRS, CDR2 YFSETQ. Unmatched junction bases numbered 8, after V lost 4 bases and J lost 9 bases. CDR3 size: 13 residues.

This chain links TRBV7-2 with TRBJ2-3; 9 nucleotides line up with TRBD2. The CDR3 extends over 17 amino acids. From germline, CDR1 is SGHTA and CDR2 FQGNSA. J was trimmed by 4 bases and V by 4 bases; bases with no gene match: 12. The CDR3 loop is CASSSSGGGGAADTQYF. The CDR3 nucleotides are TGTGCCAGCAGCTCCTCCGGGGGCGGGGGGGCCGCAGATACGCAGTATTTT.

This clone has only one observation. This chain links TRBV19 with TRBJ2-2; the D gene is possibly TRBD2 (5 bases). CDR3 size: 12 residues. Germline V gene lookup returns CDR1 LNHDA and CDR2 SQIVND (reference sequence). V lost 3 bases to trimming and J lost 10 bases, with 9 bases between them. CDR3 region: CASSMGVKELFF. Written as DNA, the CDR3 is TGTGCCAGTAGTATGGGAGTGAAGGAGCTGTTTTTT.

The V gene is TRBV2, the J gene TRBJ1-5, with 7 nucleotides matching TRBD1. The CDR3 has 13 residues. V trimming: 8 bases; J trimming: 5 bases; junction bases outside the gene matches: 6. The germline V gene has CDR1 SNHLY and CDR2 FYNNEI. The CDR3 bases are TGTGCCAGCTGCAGGGGGTCGGATCAGCCCCAGCATTTT. Translation gives CASCRGSDQPQHF. Full variable domain (remainder filled in from reference TRBV2 and TRBJ1-5): EPEVTQTPSHQVTQMGQEVILRCVPISNHLYFYWYRQILGQKVEFLVSFYNNEISEKSEIFDDQFSVERPDGSNFTLKIRSTKLEDSAMYFCASCRGSDQPQHFGDGTRLSIL.

The V gene is TRBV9, the J gene TRBJ2-7; possibly TRBD1 for D (6 bases). V was trimmed by 3 bases and J by 4 bases, leaving 17 bases between them. Germline CDR1 and CDR2: SGDLS and YYNGEE. The CDR3 consists of 15 residues. CDR3 sequence: CASSALEGVGYEQYF. Here the CDR3 DNA reads TGTGCCAGCAGCGCCCTTGAGGGGGTGGGGTACGAGCAGTACTTC.